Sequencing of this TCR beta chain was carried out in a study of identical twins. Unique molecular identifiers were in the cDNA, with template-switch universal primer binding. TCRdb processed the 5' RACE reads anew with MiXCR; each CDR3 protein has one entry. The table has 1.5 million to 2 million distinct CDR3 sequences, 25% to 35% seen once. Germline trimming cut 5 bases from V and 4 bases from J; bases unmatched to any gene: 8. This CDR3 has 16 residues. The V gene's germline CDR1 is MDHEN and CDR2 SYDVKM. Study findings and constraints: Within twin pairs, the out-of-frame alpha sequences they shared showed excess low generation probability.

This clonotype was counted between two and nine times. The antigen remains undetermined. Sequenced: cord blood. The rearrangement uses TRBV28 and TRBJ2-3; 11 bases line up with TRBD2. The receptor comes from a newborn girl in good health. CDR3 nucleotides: TGTGCCAGCAGTCTCCTTAGCGGGAGGGCCTCAGATACGCAGTATTTT. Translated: CASSLLSGRASDTQYF.